This T cell receptor beta chain was identified during a study of cytomegalovirus exposure and HLA in healthy donors. In the case of this clone: Its antigen is as yet unknown.

Profiled with immunoSEQ multiplex PCR; TCRdb holds only in-frame clones, not every one. The table includes 100,000 or so clones, about 88% detected once. The length of the CDR3 is 17 residues. The germline CDR1 and CDR2 sequences are KGHSH and LQKENI. The ends were cut back, 4 bases at V and 0 bases at J, with 16 bases in the middle. Study-wide results and caveats: The tendency of first-cohort TCR clusters to co-occur in the roughly 120 validation repertoires was identified by a subsequent analysis. Reports showed the classifier diagnosing cytomegalovirus status with high specificity and sensitivity.

The chain links TRBV18 to TRBJ1-5; D may be TRBD1 (5 bases). Sequencing was carried out using PBMCs. This clonotype originated in a woman under 30 in good health and CMV-seropositive. CDR3 in DNA: TGTGCCAGCTCACTCAGGACACCCGGTTATAGCAATCAGCCCCAGCATTTT. It yields the protein CASSLRTPGYSNQPQHF.